The 31 T cell receptor beta chains below were found in one sample sequenced in a study of T cells in Graves' hyperthyroidism and ophthalmopathy. Researchers amplified the TCR beta CDR3 regions from RNA transcripts. The study used the HTBI primer set for a first-round RT-PCR of the TCR CDR3. TCRdb re-derived calls from the multiplex PCR reads in MiXCR, one entry per CDR3 protein. The sample carries about 350,000 distinct CDR3 sequences, 12% to 15% recorded once. The sequenced sample consisted of blood. Every receptor here comes from a woman in her sixties with Graves' ophthalmopathy.

This clonotype came up a few times. V and J are TRBV5-5 and TRBJ2-1; 14 bases agree with TRBD2. There are 16 residues in the CDR3. V dropped 4 bases and J dropped 8; count of bases not matched to a gene: 8. Germline CDR1 is SGHKS and CDR2 is YYEKEE (reference sequence). This CDR3 is CASSTGTSGRWYEQFF. The DNA for the CDR3 is TGTGCCAGCAGCACCGGGACTAGCGGGAGATGGTATGAGCAGTTCTTC.

In its sample, this clonotype was seen many times. The chain links TRBV5-1 to TRBJ2-1, with 10 bases that match TRBD2. The germline V gene encodes CDR1 SGHRS and CDR2 YFSETQ. This CDR3 is built from 16 residues. V lost 3 bases and J lost 0; bases outside the gene matches: 3. CDR3: CASSSTSGFSYNEQFF. The CDR3 nucleotides read TGCGCCAGCAGCTCGACTAGCGGGTTCTCCTACAATGAGCAGTTCTTC.

This sequence joins TRBV24-1 and TRBJ2-3; D may match TRBD1 or TRBD2 (6 bases each). Trimming shortened V by 2 bases and J by 4 bases, and 15 bases separated the two germline ends. The CDR3 runs to 16 residues. Germline V gene sequence: CDR1 KGHDR, CDR2 SFDVKD. The CDR3 spells CATSDSGKGGADTQYF. DNA for the CDR3: TGTGCCACCAGTGATTCGGGGAAGGGGGGCGCAGATACGCAGTATTTT.

This clonotype has only a few counts. This chain joins TRBV6-1 and TRBJ1-2; D might be TRBD1 (6 bases). V gave up 6 bases and J gave up 6 bases, with 11 bases separating them. The CDR3 runs to 12 residues. The germline gives CDR1 MNHNS, CDR2 SASEGT. CDR3 residues: CASSWGADGYTF. CDR3 nucleotide sequence: TGTGCCAGCAGCTGGGGGGCGGATGGCTACACCTTC.

The gene calls are TRBV14 and TRBJ2-6; D is ambiguous. Looked up from germline, CDR1 is SGHDN and CDR2 is FVKESK. Trimming shortened V by 5 bases and J by 0 bases, and 5 bases separated the two germline ends. The CDR3 loop spans 14 amino acids. CDR3 loop: CASSWFSGANVLTF. For the CDR3, the DNA is TGTGCCAGCAGCTGGTTCTCTGGGGCCAACGTCCTGACTTTC.

V usage is TRBV9 and J usage is TRBJ2-1, with a tentative D call TRBD2 (6 bases). The CDR3 extends over 15 amino acids. The V gene's germline CDR1 is SGDLS and CDR2 YYNGEE. Deletions cut 3 bases from V and 0 bases from J, with 10 bases between. The CDR3 sequence: CASSADGGSYNEQFF. The CDR3 DNA follows: TGTGCCAGCAGCGCCGACGGGGGCTCCTACAATGAGCAGTTCTTC.

This clonotype appeared many times. The chain uses TRBV7-3 and TRBJ2-1, with 9 positions matching TRBD2. Germline V gives CDR1 SGHTA, CDR2 FQGTGA. V dropped 2 bases and J dropped 10; count of bases not matched to a gene: 9. The CDR3 sequence is 15 residues long. The CDR3 DNA follows: TGTGCCAGCAGCTTACGAGGGCTAGCGGGAAGCGAGCAGTTCTTC. Translation gives CASSLRGLAGSEQFF.

This clonotype was observed many times. The V gene is TRBV28, the J gene TRBJ2-3; D is unclear. The CDR3 has 14 residues. Germline-derived CDR1 and CDR2 are MDHEN and SYDVKM. V was pared by 6 bases and J by 0 bases, with 10 bases between. The CDR3 DNA reads TGTGCCAGCAGAGGGCCGATTAGCACAGATACGCAGTATTTT. Its translation is CASRGPISTDTQYF.

The J gene is TRBJ2-5, the V gene TRBV5-1, with 8 bases aligning to TRBD2. This CDR3 region has 19 residues. Germline values: CDR1 SGHRS, CDR2 YFSETQ. Germline trimming cut 1 base from V and 2 bases from J; bases unmatched to any gene: 16. This CDR3 reads CASSLTGGAGVVLQETQYF. As DNA, the CDR3 is TGCGCCAGCAGCTTGACGGGAGGGGCAGGGGTTGTATTGCAAGAGACCCAGTACTTC.

Concerning this clonotype: An end of the junction does not agree with germline; a read error may underlie this. This chain links TRBV5-1 with TRBJ2-1; D unclear. The CDR3 totals 11 residues. Germline V gives CDR1 SGHRS, CDR2 YFSETQ. CDR3 loop: CASSSHDEQSF. CDR3 in DNA: TGCGCCAGCAGCTCTCACGATGAGCAGTCCTTC.

Of note for this clonotype: At one end the junction does not follow the germline gene, possibly because of a read error. The chain joins TRBV28 to TRBJ1-3, with D unclear. This CDR3 has 14 residues. Germline CDR1 reads MDHEN; CDR2 reads SYDVKM. The chain's CDR3 is CASRIGALGNAIYF. CDR3 sequence (DNA): TGTGCCAGCCGGATCGGTGCTCTTGGAAACGCCATATATTTT.

The chain uses TRBV16 and TRBJ2-3; TRBD2 might be the D (6 bases). The CDR3 spans 16 residues. V was pared by 2 bases and J by 0 bases, with 12 bases between. The V gene's germline CDR1 is KGHSY and CDR2 FQNENV. CDR3 nucleotides: TGTGCCAGCAGCCAAGGGCTAGCGAAAAGCACAGATACGCAGTATTTT. Amino acids: CASSQGLAKSTDTQYF.

This clonotype was detected ten times or more. The rearrangement uses TRBV3-1 and TRBJ1-6, with D hard to call. The CDR3 runs 13 residues. CDR1 and CDR2 from the germline V gene are LGHDT and YNNKEL (reference sequence). V was cut by 4 bases and J by 7 bases, with 8 bases left in between. Here the CDR3 reads CASSPVRNSPLHF. In nucleotides, the CDR3 is TGTGCCAGCAGCCCGGTGCGGAATTCACCCCTCCACTTT.

There are many counts of this clonotype. V usage is TRBV19 and J usage is TRBJ1-5, with a possible D match to TRBD1 (5 bases). V dropped 8 bases and J dropped 0 bases, with 14 bases sitting between them. The CDR3 covers 15 residues. Germline lookup yields CDR1 LNHDA and CDR2 SQIVND (reference sequence). CDR3 nucleotides: TGTGCCAGTCACCGGGACGGATATAGCAATCAGCCCCAGCATTTT. This codes for CASHRDGYSNQPQHF. The complete variable domain, with remaining parts taken from reference TRBV19 and TRBJ1-5, reads DGGITQSPKYLFRKEGQNVTLSCEQNLNHDAMYWYRQDPGQGLRLIYYSQIVNDFQKGDIAEGYSVSREKKESFPLTVTSAQKNPTAFYLCASHRDGYSNQPQHFGDGTRLSIL.

There are many counts of this clonotype. The V and J genes are TRBV18 and TRBJ2-5; D is uncertain. The CDR3 is 15 amino acids. Per the germline V gene, CDR1 is KGHSH and CDR2 is LQKENI. The V end lost 1 base, the J end lost 5 bases, and 14 bases lay between the germline ends. The CDR3 here is CASSPRTGPSETQYF. In DNA form, the CDR3 reads TGTGCCAGCTCACCACGGACGGGTCCGAGTGAGACCCAGTACTTC.

The J gene is TRBJ2-5, the V gene TRBV20-1; possible D gene TRBD2, 5 bases. There are 14 residues in the CDR3. Trimming removed 5 bases at V and 5 bases at J, with 18 bases between. Germline CDR1 reads DFQATT; CDR2 reads SNEGSKA (reference sequence). The CDR3 loop reads CSAEWRGRGETQYF. The CDR3 DNA reads as TGCAGTGCTGAGTGGAGAGGCCGAGGGGAGACCCAGTACTTC.

Comment on this clonotype: A much larger clone is a single base away; this may be a read error. CDR3 bases: TGCAGTGCTAGCACGAGGGTGAACACTGAAGCTTTCTTT. As protein: CSASTRVNTEAFF. The chain couples TRBV20-1 to TRBJ1-1; D unresolved. Trimming removed 3 bases at V and 0 bases at J, with 8 bases between. This CDR3 is built from 13 residues. Germline V CDR1 and CDR2: DFQATT, SNEGSKA (reference sequence).

This clonotype has a handful of counts. At one end, the junction sequence differs from germline, possibly due to a read error. V gene TRBV3-1 combines with J gene TRBJ2-7; maybe TRBD1 (6 bases). This CDR3 spans 16 amino acids. The V gene's germline CDR1 is LGHDT and CDR2 YNNKEL (reference sequence). CDR3 nucleotide sequence: TGCGCCAGCAGCCAAGACCCAGGGGTCAGCTCCTACGAGCAGTACTTC. Translated, it gives CASSQDPGVSSYEQYF.

This clonotype was observed at least ten times. J is TRBJ2-1 and V is TRBV9, with D perhaps TRBD1 (6 bases). Per germline, CDR1 SGDLS and CDR2 YYNGEE. V was shortened by 3 bases and J by 3 bases, with 7 bases between the two germline ends. This CDR3 is 13 amino acids long. CDR3 protein: CASSEGVYNEQFF. The CDR3 DNA follows: TGTGCCAGCAGCGAGGGGGTCTACAATGAGCAGTTCTTC. The variable domain in full, with the rest retrieved from reference TRBV9 and TRBJ2-1, is DSGVTQTPKHLITATGQRVTLRCSPRSGDLSVYWYQQSLDQGLQFLIQYYNGEERAKGNILERFSAQQFPDLHSELNLSSLELGDSALYFCASSEGVYNEQFFGPGTRLTVL.

This clonotype came up a few times. The rearrangement joins TRBV25-1 to TRBJ1-6; the D gene is possibly TRBD1 (6 bases). Germline CDR1 MGHDK, CDR2 SYGVNS. This CDR3 is built from 14 residues. V gave up 8 bases and J gave up 5 bases, with 13 bases separating them. This chain's CDR3 is CASSDRTNNSPLHF. The CDR3 DNA follows: TGTGCCAGCTCCGACAGGACGAATAATTCACCCCTCCACTTT.

This clonotype was seen repeatedly, ten times or more. This chain uses TRBV28 with TRBJ1-5; D perhaps matches TRBD1 (6 bases). The CDR3 is 15 amino acids. V was clipped by 7 bases and J by 1 base, with 14 bases between them. The germline V gene encodes CDR1 MDHEN and CDR2 SYDVKM. The CDR3 bases are TGTGCCAGCATATGGGGGCTTAGAAGCAATCAGCCCCAGCATTTT. This encodes CASIWGLRSNQPQHF.

This clonotype was counted a few times. The chain joins TRBV27 to TRBJ1-2; D unresolved. V lost 5 bases and J 1 base, leaving 14 bases between the germline ends. From germline, CDR1 is MNHEY and CDR2 SMNVEV (reference sequence). This CDR3 contains 15 residues. CDR3 amino acids: CASSPYQRHNYGYTF. CDR3 in DNA: TGTGCCAGCAGTCCGTACCAGCGGCATAACTATGGCTACACCTTC.

There are a few counts of this clonotype. J is TRBJ2-1 and V is TRBV5-1, with 10 positions matching TRBD1. The CDR3 extends over 18 amino acids. Germline CDR1 is SGHRS and CDR2 is YFSETQ. Trimming took 0 bases from V and 7 from J; bases not matched to a gene: 13. CDR3 region: CASSLEPLGTGAQNEQFF. The CDR3 bases are TGCGCCAGCAGCTTGGAGCCCCTCGGGACAGGGGCTCAAAATGAGCAGTTCTTC.

This clonotype was observed many times. The chain is built from TRBV28 and TRBJ2-7; D is uncertain. The V end was cut by 5 bases, the J end by 5 bases, with 10 bases between. The CDR3 has 12 residues. Per germline, CDR1 MDHEN and CDR2 SYDVKM. The CDR3 DNA sequence: TGTGCCAGCAGTGACTCGAACGACGAGCAGTACTTC. Translation gives CASSDSNDEQYF.

Of note for this clonotype: Sequence at one end of the junction differs from germline and may be a read error. The gene calls are TRBV12-3 or TRBV12-4 and TRBJ2-1; possible D gene TRBD2, 5 bases. The CDR3 contains 12 residues. The CDR3 region is CASSLGLDERFF. The CDR3 region has the DNA TGTGCCAGCAGCCTCGGACTCGATGAGCGGTTCTTC.

Turning to this clonotype: This may come from a read error, since a much larger clone is one base off. The gene calls are TRBV9 and TRBJ2-7; TRBD1 matches 7 bases. From germline, CDR1 is SGDLS and CDR2 YYNGEE. This CDR3 is built from 15 residues. The CDR3 coding sequence is TGTGCCAGCAGCGTAGACCATTGGACAGGTGACGAGCAGCACTTC. It is translated as CASSVDHWTGDEQHF.

The chain combines TRBV18 with TRBJ1-4; the D gene is possibly TRBD1 (6 bases). Germline V CDR1 and CDR2: KGHSH, LQKENI. Trimming pared 3 bases from V and 6 bases from J, leaving 17 bases between. The CDR3 length is 16 residues. The CDR3 region is CASSPGTGYRDEKLFF. As DNA, the CDR3 is TGTGCCAGCTCACCGGGAACAGGGTATCGGGATGAAAAACTGTTTTTT.

This clonotype was detected many times. The J gene is TRBJ1-1, the V gene TRBV6-1, with no clear D. The germline V gene has CDR1 MNHNS and CDR2 SASEGT. The V end was cut by 4 bases, the J end by 2 bases, with 2 bases between. The CDR3 sequence is 11 residues long. DNA for the CDR3: TGTGCCAGCAGTGTTAACACTGAAGCTTTCTTT. It translates to CASSVNTEAFF.

This clonotype came up a few times. The chain is built from TRBV7-9 and TRBJ2-5; TRBD2 matches at 9 bases. The germline V gene has CDR1 SEHNR and CDR2 FQNEAQ (reference sequence). The CDR3 sequence is 14 residues long. V trimming: 7 bases; J trimming: 4 bases; junction bases outside the gene matches: 7. DNA for the CDR3: TGTGCCAGCAACCTTAGCGGGAGAGGAGAGACCCAGTACTTC. Protein sequence: CASNLSGRGETQYF.

This chain connects TRBV24-1 to TRBJ2-2; 10 positions match TRBD2. The germline gives CDR1 KGHDR, CDR2 SFDVKD. Trimming removed 4 bases from V and 3 bases from J; junction bases left unmatched: 4. The CDR3 runs to 16 residues. CDR3 bases: TGTGCCACCAGTGACCTAGCGGGAGCCTACACCGGGGAGCTGTTTTTT. Its translation: CATSDLAGAYTGELFF.

The chain is built from TRBV6-1 and TRBJ2-2; maybe TRBD2 (7 bases). In germline, CDR1 is MNHNS, CDR2 SASEGT. The CDR3 covers 15 residues. Between the trimmed V and J ends, which lost 6 bases and 7 bases, there was a span of 18 bases. CDR3 sequence (DNA): TGTGCCAGCAGGAGGGGGGGGAGGGCGGTCGGGGAGCTGTTTTTT. This gives the protein CASRRGGRAVGELFF.